This TCR beta chain was sequenced during a study of blood T cell repertoires in COVID-19. About the research overall: Some COVID-19 samples were acute and others convalescent; all came from the United States, Italy and Spain. PBMCs, B-cell-depleted T cells, or T cells were the source of the cDNA or gDNA that made up the material.

Trimming cost V 4 bases and J 4 bases; bases outside gene matches: 5. The V gene's germline CDR1 is LGHDT and CDR2 YNNKEL (reference sequence). The CDR3 has 14 amino acids. This study enrolled people aged roughly 18 to 90 from around 25 US geographic areas. Two negative PCRs, clearance, or symptom resolution were required of recovered Cohort 3 donors. The repertoire was sequenced with immunoSEQ multiplex PCR; TCRdb's copy has only in-frame clones and lacks some. The sample includes over 300,000 clones, about 85% of them seen just once. V is TRBV3-1 (or the pseudogene TRBV3-2) and J is TRBJ1-1; the match to TRBD1 covers 8 bases. This sequence was found in a woman aged 25 to 39 who had recovered from COVID-19. The sequenced sample consisted of PBMCs or T cells enriched from blood (not recorded which). The CDR3: CASSPAGQGTEAFF. In DNA, the CDR3 is TGTGCCAGCAGCCCGGCCGGACAGGGCACTGAAGCTTTCTTT.